These T cell receptor beta chains were read from a single sample in a study of breast tumors, draining lymph nodes, adjacent tissues. Using its own MiXCR run on the multiplex PCR reads, TCRdb lists one record per CDR3 protein. The sample consists of about 63,000 distinct CDR3 sequences, 57% of them appearing once. Specimen: breast tumor tissue. The origin of the receptors is a female donor with breast cancer. Some clones in this sample may be carry-over from other donors' samples. Both conserved end residues are part of each CDR3. D genes are given only for firm matches. Clone size is stated in some rows and not others, as once, few, many or a class when expanded.

>TRBD1|TRBV20-1|.|TRBJ2-5
TGCAGTATGGACAGGGGGCTTCGTGAGACCCAGTACTTC
CSMDRGLRETQYF
>.|TRBV12-3/TRBV12-4|.|TRBJ2-7
TGTGCCAGCAGGCAGCTAGCTGCGGGGTCCTACGAGCAGTACTTC
CASRQLAAGSYEQYF
>.|TRBV2|medium-sized|TRBJ2-5
TGTGCCAGCAGTACCCTCGGGCCTCAAGAGACCCAGTACTTC
CASSTLGPQETQYF
>TRBD1|TRBV18|many|TRBJ2-7
TGTGCCAGCTCCCAGAGCCAGCCGGGACAGGGCTACGAGCAGTACTTC
CASSQSQPGQGYEQYF
>.|TRBV4-3|once|TRBJ2-7
TGCGCCAGCAGCCAAGATCTGGGGCGAGAGCAGTACTTC
CASSQDLGREQYF
>TRBD1|TRBV10-3|.|TRBJ2-7
TGTGCCATCAGGGACAGGGGGCGCGAGCAGTACTTC
CAIRDRGREQYF
>TRBD1|TRBV18|.|TRBJ1-6
TGTGCCAGCTCACCACGGGCAGGGGGGAATTCACCCCTCCACTTT
CASSPRAGGNSPLHF
>TRBD2|TRBV11-2|many|TRBJ2-5
TGTGCCAGCAGCCAACCCTTAGCGGGGGATTTCCAAGAGACCCAGTACTTC
CASSQPLAGDFQETQYF
>TRBD1|TRBV2|.|TRBJ1-2
TGTGCCAGCAGCCTAGCCGGGACAGGGGTCCATGGCTACACCTTC
CASSLAGTGVHGYTF
>TRBD1|TRBV5-6|.|TRBJ1-4
TGTGCCAGCAGCAGCATTGACAGGGGGCTCAAGACGACTAATGAAAAACTGTTTTTT
CASSSIDRGLKTTNEKLFF
>TRBD1|TRBV18|many|TRBJ1-4
TGTGCCAGCTCACCACGGGACAGGGGTGAAAAACTGTTTTTT
CASSPRDRGEKLFF
>.|TRBV20-1|few|TRBJ1-4
TGCAGTGCTAGAGATACCACCGGGACAAGGCGGGAAAAACTGTTTTTT
CSARDTTGTRREKLFF
>.|TRBV6-1|few|TRBJ1-5
TGTGCCAGCAGTCTGCCGGCGAGCAATCAGCCCCAGCATTTT
CASSLPASNQPQHF
>TRBD1|TRBV7-9|.|TRBJ1-6
TGTACCGGCAGTCGAGACAGGGCCAATTCACCCCTCCACTTT
CTGSRDRANSPLHF
>TRBD2|TRBV4-1|.|TRBJ2-5
TGCGCCAGCAGCCAAGATCCACCGGGACTAGCGGGGGGGCTTGAGACCCAGTACTTC
CASSQDPPGLAGGLETQYF
>TRBD1|TRBV20-1|.|TRBJ2-3
TGCAGTGCTAAACAGGGGGATAGCACAGATACGCAGTATTTT
CSAKQGDSTDTQYF
>.|TRBV5-1|.|TRBJ2-7
TGCGCCAGCAGTTTGGGGCCACAGGGCCCCCGGGAATACGAGCAGTACTTC
CASSLGPQGPREYEQYF
>TRBD1|TRBV20-1|.|TRBJ2-7
TGCAGTGCAAACTGGGACAGCTACGAGCAGTACTTC
CSANWDSYEQYF
>TRBD1|TRBV6-1|many|TRBJ1-3
TGTGCCAGCAGTTGGGACAGAACTAAAGGAAACACCATATATTTT
CASSWDRTKGNTIYF
>.|TRBV7-8|.|TRBJ1-5
TGTGCCAGCAGCTTAATGGGGGCTCAGCCCCAGCATTTT
CASSLMGAQPQHF
>.|TRBV5-5|many|TRBJ2-5
TGTGCCAGCAGCTTGGTAAAAGGGGGAGAGACCCAGTACTTC
CASSLVKGGETQYF
>TRBD1|TRBV6-1|.|TRBJ1-2
TGTGCCAGCAGTCAAGCGGACCGACAGGGCGTTCCCACCTTC
CASSQADRQGVPTF
>.|TRBV3-1|.|TRBJ1-6
TGTGCCAGCAGCCAAGATGACGGTTCACCCCTCCACTTT
CASSQDDGSPLHF
>TRBD2|TRBV5-6|many|TRBJ2-1
TGTGCCAGCAGCTCGCCGTGGGATAGCGGGAGGGCCTACAATGAGCAGTTCTTC
CASSSPWDSGRAYNEQFF
>.|TRBV9|.|TRBJ2-6
TGTGCCAGCAGCGGAGGATGGACCGGGGCCAACGTCCTGACTTTC
CASSGGWTGANVLTF
>.|TRBV6-6|many|TRBJ2-5
TGTGCCAGCAGTCAAAAACAAGAGACCCAGTACTTC
CASSQKQETQYF
>TRBD1|TRBV5-1|medium-sized|TRBJ2-7
TGCGCCAGCAGCTTGGGGACAGGGGATACCTACGAGCAGTACTTC
CASSLGTGDTYEQYF
>TRBD1|TRBV7-2|few|TRBJ2-7
TGTGCTAGCAGGGGGTCTTCCCCTACGCCTTTCTTC
CASRGSSPTPFF
>.|TRBV2|.|TRBJ2-5
TGTGCCAGCAGTGAGACGACAGGCCTTGGGGAGACCCAGTACTTC
CASSETTGLGETQYF
>TRBD2|TRBV7-8|many|TRBJ2-7
TGTGCCAGCAGCGTACTAGCGGGGACCACCTACGAGCAGTACTTC
CASSVLAGTTYEQYF
>TRBD2|TRBV20-1|many|TRBJ2-3
TGCAGTGCTAGATCATTAGCGGGAACTAGCACAGATACGCAGTATTTT
CSARSLAGTSTDTQYF
>.|TRBV2|many|TRBJ2-1
TGTGCCAGCAGTGACCAGGTCTCCTACAATGAGCAGTTCTTC
CASSDQVSYNEQFF
>TRBD2|TRBV19|.|TRBJ2-1
TGTGCCGGTAGTCCGGGACTAGCGGGAGATTTCAATGAGCAGTTCTTC
CAGSPGLAGDFNEQFF
>.|TRBV7-2|.|TRBJ1-5
TGTGCCAGCAGCCCTTCCTGGGGGGCGGGGGGCAATCAGCCCCAGCATTTT
CASSPSWGAGGNQPQHF
>TRBD1|TRBV2|once|TRBJ1-4
TGTGCCAGCAGTGAGGGACAGGCAACTAATGAAAAACTGTTTTTT
CASSEGQATNEKLFF
>TRBD1|TRBV28|many|TRBJ2-5
TGTGCCAGCAGCCCATCCGGGACAGGGGTGGAGACCCAGTACTTC
CASSPSGTGVETQYF
>TRBD2|TRBV5-6|once|TRBJ2-1
TGTGCCAGCAGCTCCCACAAGGCGGGAGCCTACAATGAGCAGTTCTTC
CASSSHKAGAYNEQFF
>.|TRBV9|.|TRBJ2-5
TGTGCCAGCAGCTTCGAGGGGACGGAGACCCAGTACTTC
CASSFEGTETQYF
>TRBD1|TRBV7-9|.|TRBJ2-5
TGTGCCAGCAGCTCCCGGGACAGGGGAGAGACCCAGTACTTC
CASSSRDRGETQYF
>.|TRBV19|many|TRBJ1-6
TGTGCCAGTCATAGGGGGAAGAGGAATTCACCCCTCCACTTT
CASHRGKRNSPLHF
>.|TRBV20-1|many|TRBJ1-2
TGCAGTGCTACAGGGTGGGACTATGGCTACACCTTC
CSATGWDYGYTF
>TRBD1|TRBV7-8|.|TRBJ2-7
TGTGCCAGCAGCTTAGGGTTGGGACAGTCCTACGAGCAGTACTTC
CASSLGLGQSYEQYF
>.|TRBV16|many|TRBJ2-2
TGTGCCAGCAGCCCCAAGGCGGCACCCAACACCGGGGAGCTGTTTTTT
CASSPKAAPNTGELFF
>TRBD2|TRBV5-1|.|TRBJ2-1
TGCGCCAGCAGCTTGTCTAGCGGGGCTTTCAATGAGCAGTTCTTC
CASSLSSGAFNEQFF
>TRBD2|TRBV9|.|TRBJ2-2
TGTGCCAGCAGCGTGTCTAGCGGGAATGGCGGGGAGCTGTTTTTT
CASSVSSGNGGELFF
>.|TRBV5-4|.|TRBJ2-2
TGTGCCGGATGGGGCACCGGGGAGCTGTTTTTT
CAGWGTGELFF
>TRBD2|TRBV19|many|TRBJ2-1
TGTGCCAGTAGTATTAGCGGGAGGGCCGGGGAGCAGTTCTTC
CASSISGRAGEQFF
>.|TRBV4-2|few|TRBJ2-3
TGTGCCAGCAGCCAAGATGTGAGCACAGATACGCAGTATTTT
CASSQDVSTDTQYF
>.|TRBV7-8|.|TRBJ1-6
TGTGCCAGCAGTCGAGAGTCCTATAATTCACCCCTCCGCTTT
CASSRESYNSPLRF
>.|TRBV7-9|many|TRBJ2-1
TGTGCCAGCAGCGGCCGATACGCGGGGAATGAGCAGTTCTTC
CASSGRYAGNEQFF
>TRBD1|TRBV6-1|.|TRBJ2-2
TGTGCCAGCAGTAGACAGGGGACCCAGCGTAACACCGGGGAGCTGCTTTTT
CASSRQGTQRNTGELLF
>.|TRBV4-3|medium-sized|TRBJ2-7
TGCGCCAGCAGCCAATTTGGGGGGCCCTACGAGCAGTACTTC
CASSQFGGPYEQYF
>.|TRBV19|few|TRBJ1-4
TGTGCCAGTACCCCAACACAGCTCCTTGGTGAAAAACTGTTTTTT
CASTPTQLLGEKLFF
>.|TRBV6-1|.|TRBJ2-7
TGTGCCAGCAAGTGGGAGGCAGGGGCCGACGAGCAGTACTTC
CASKWEAGADEQYF
>.|TRBV29-1|.|TRBJ2-5
TGCAGCGTTGTTTACTATGAAGGACTAAACCTCGTTACGGAGACCCAGTACTTC
CSVVYYEGLNLVTETQYF
>.|TRBV6-2/TRBV6-3|many|TRBJ2-2
TGTGCCAGTGGGGGAGCGAACACCGGGGAGCTGTTTTTT
CASGGANTGELFF
>.|TRBV5-8|many|TRBJ2-1
TGTGCCAGCAGCTTGGCTTTTAGGGCGGATGAGCAGTTCTTC
CASSLAFRADEQFF
>TRBD2|TRBV7-9|.|TRBJ2-5
TGTGCCAGCAGCTTAGAGTGGGGGGGATACGCGGCCCAAGAGACCCAGTACTTC
CASSLEWGGYAAQETQYF
>TRBD1|TRBV20-1|.|TRBJ1-3
TGCAGTGCAACCGGACAGGGGGTTCGGAACACCATATATTTT
CSATGQGVRNTIYF